These T cell receptor beta chains were read from a single sample in a study of blood T cell repertoires in COVID-19. Repertoires were generated with immunoSEQ multiplex PCR, while TCRdb's copy carries only in-frame clones and drops some. The sample lists fewer than 65,000 clones, around 90% occurring once. The sample consisted of peripheral blood. The origin of the receptors is a human donor with acute or convalescent COVID-19. The donor label of this sample is uncertain. CDR3s include the opening cysteine and the closing phenylalanine or tryptophan. D genes are given only for firm matches. The listing skips clone size in some rows; elsewhere it reads once, few, many or a size class.

size	V	D	J	DNA	CDR3
few	TRBV19	TRBD1	TRBJ1-6	TGTGCCTGCCGGACAGGGTCGGCACCCCTCCACTTT	CACRTGSAPLHF
.	TRBV5-4	TRBD1	TRBJ2-1	TGTGCCAGCAGTCGGGGCCGGGACAGGGGGAGCAATGAGCAGTTCTTC	CASSRGRDRGSNEQFF
.	TRBV7-9	TRBD1	TRBJ1-1	TGTGCCAGCAGCTCCTCAGGGGGCGTTGGTGTTACTGAAGCTTTCTTT	CASSSSGGVGVTEAFF
.	TRBV7-8	.	TRBJ1-3	TGTGCCAGCAGCTCCCCTTTAGGAAACACCATATATTTT	CASSSPLGNTIYF
.	TRBV11-2	.	TRBJ1-1	TGTGCCAGCAGCGCCCCCGGCGCGGGAGGCACTGAAGCTTTCTTT	CASSAPGAGGTEAFF
.	TRBV6-5	TRBD1	TRBJ1-6	TGTGCCAGCAAGGGACAGGGGGCTTGGAATTCACCCCTCCACTTT	CASKGQGAWNSPLHF
.	TRBV29-1	TRBD1	TRBJ1-2	TGCAGCGTAGGGACAGTCTATGGCTACACCTTC	CSVGTVYGYTF
.	TRBV7-2	.	TRBJ1-2	TGTGCCAGCAGCTTAGAAGGTACAGGAACTAACTATGGCTACACCTTC	CASSLEGTGTNYGYTF
once	TRBV19	.	TRBJ1-3	TGTGCCAGCTCCTTTGTGTCTGGAAACACCATATATTTT	CASSFVSGNTIYF
few	TRBV11-2	TRBD1	TRBJ1-2	TGTGCCAGCAGCCGACAGGGCTCTAACTATGGCTACACCTTC	CASSRQGSNYGYTF
.	TRBV7-2	.	TRBJ2-5	TGTGCCAGCACCCTCGTCGGAGAGACCCAGTACTTC	CASTLVGETQYF
.	TRBV7-7	TRBD1	TRBJ1-2	TGTGCCAGCAGCTTATGCTTCCTACGCACACCGGGACAGGTACACCCTAACTATGGCTACACCTTC	CASSLCFLRTPGQVHPNYGYTF
once	TRBV3-1/TRBV3-2	TRBD1	TRBJ1-4	TGTGCCAGCAGCCCAGACAGGGAAAATGAAAAACTGTTTTTT	CASSPDRENEKLFF
.	TRBV2	TRBD2	TRBJ2-3	TGTGCCAGCAAAGCGAGGACTAGCGGGAATACGCAGTATTTT	CASKARTSGNTQYF
.	TRBV28	.	TRBJ1-4	TGTGCCAGCAGTTTAGAGGGCAGGGGCCCGGTTATTCCGTTTTTT	CASSLEGRGPVIPFF
.	TRBV7-3	.	TRBJ2-3	TGTGCCAGCAGCCCGACTTACACAGATACGCAGTATTTT	CASSPTYTDTQYF
.	TRBV5-1	.	TRBJ1-2	TGCGCCAGCAGCTTGCTAAGTACCCCGGGAAGCTATGGCTACACCTTC	CASSLLSTPGSYGYTF
.	TRBV11-3	.	TRBJ1-1	TGTGCCAGCAGCCCAGTTCGCGGGAACACTGAAGCTTTCTTT	CASSPVRGNTEAFF
.	TRBV11-2	.	TRBJ2-7	TGTGCCAGCAGCCGGGACTCGGTATACGAGCAGTACTTC	CASSRDSVYEQYF
.	TRBV28	TRBD1	TRBJ1-2	TGTGCCAGCAGTTCCGCGGACAGGAGGAATGGCTACACCTTC	CASSSADRRNGYTF
.	TRBV2	.	TRBJ1-1	TGTGCCAGCACGAGAGAGAACACTGAAGCTTTCTTT	CASTRENTEAFF
.	TRBV18	.	TRBJ2-1	TGTGCCAGCTCAGCTCCGTCTACAGGGGGGGAATACAATGAGCAGTTCTTC	CASSAPSTGGEYNEQFF
once	TRBV2	TRBD1	TRBJ1-4	TGTGCCAGCAGTGCCGGGACAGTCGAAAAACTGTTTTTT	CASSAGTVEKLFF
.	TRBV18	.	TRBJ2-7	TGTGCCAGCTCACCAGAGAGAAGCTCCTACGAGCAGTACTTC	CASSPERSSYEQYF
.	TRBV14	.	TRBJ2-2	TGTGCCAGCAGCCAAGTACGGAGGAACACCGGGGAGCTGTTTTTT	CASSQVRRNTGELFF
.	TRBV28	TRBD2	TRBJ2-5	TGTGCCAGCAGTCAACTAGCGGGGGGGCTATACAGGGAGACCCAGTACTTC	CASSQLAGGLYRETQYF
.	TRBV5-1	.	TRBJ2-5	TGCGCCAGCAGCGACAACACAGGGTTCCAAGAGACCCAGTACTTC	CASSDNTGFQETQYF
.	TRBV11-2	.	TRBJ1-5	TGTGCCAGCAGCCCGCAACCCGCCGGGGGGCGGGATCGGCCCCAGCATTTT	CASSPQPAGGRDRPQHF
once	TRBV27	TRBD1	TRBJ2-1	TGTGCCAGGCCAACAGGGGAGCGGCAGTTCTTC	CARPTGERQFF
.	TRBV6-5	TRBD1	TRBJ1-1	TGTGCCAGCAGTTTCGGGACAGACTCTGAAGCTTTCTTT	CASSFGTDSEAFF
.	TRBV5-1	.	TRBJ1-1	TGCGCCAGCAGCTACGCAGGCAACACTGAAGCTTTCTTT	CASSYAGNTEAFF
.	TRBV7-2	.	TRBJ1-2	TGTGCCAGCAGCCCCCTTGCGACACAGCCCAACTATGGCTACACCTTC	CASSPLATQPNYGYTF
.	TRBV5-1	.	TRBJ2-2	TGCGCCAGCAGCTTAGGGGCGAACACCGGGGAGCTGTTTTTT	CASSLGANTGELFF
.	TRBV10-1	TRBD2	TRBJ2-7	TGCGCCAGCAGTGATCCCGGGAGGATGCACGAGCAGTACTTC	CASSDPGRMHEQYF
.	TRBV5-1	TRBD1	TRBJ1-2	TGCGCCAGCAGCCCGGGACAGGCTAACTATGGCTACACCTTC	CASSPGQANYGYTF
.	TRBV10-2	TRBD2	TRBJ2-3	TGCGCCAGCAGGGATGGCGGGAGTGGCACAGATACGCAGTATTTT	CASRDGGSGTDTQYF
.	TRBV30	.	TRBJ1-5	TGTGCCTGGAGTAGGGGAGCGGGGCAGCCCCAGCATTTT	CAWSRGAGQPQHF
.	TRBV25-1	.	TRBJ2-1	TGTGCCAGCAGTGAGATTAGGGGGGGCCTTGGCAATGAGCAGTTCTTC	CASSEIRGGLGNEQFF
.	TRBV29-1	TRBD1	TRBJ1-1	TGCAGCGTTGAAAGGGACAGGGGGCCGAACACTGAAGCTTTCTTT	CSVERDRGPNTEAFF
once	TRBV28	TRBD1	TRBJ1-1	TGTGCCAGCAGTTCCAGGGGGGTCACTGAAGCTTTCTTT	CASSSRGVTEAFF
.	TRBV12-3/TRBV12-4	.	TRBJ1-2	TGTGCCAGCAGTTTAATTTCAGGGGATGGCTACACCTTC	CASSLISGDGYTF
.	TRBV10-2	.	TRBJ2-5	TGCGCCAGCAGTGAGCCGAGACAGAGCCTACAAGAGACCCAGTACTTC	CASSEPRQSLQETQYF
.	TRBV10-2	.	TRBJ1-5	TGCGCCAGCAGAAAAGGACAGTCTGCGGAGCCCCAGCATTTT	CASRKGQSAEPQHF
.	TRBV4-2	TRBD1	TRBJ1-2	TGTGCCAGCAGCCAAGTGGGTGGCCAGGGGGCTAACTATGGCTACACCTTC	CASSQVGGQGANYGYTF
.	TRBV5-3	TRBD2	TRBJ2-1	TGTGCCAGAAGCTTACAAACAACTAGCGGGATACACCATGAGCAGTTCTTC	CARSLQTTSGIHHEQFF